The next 27 T cell receptor beta chains were all read from a single sample in a study of T-cell memory formation after mild COVID-19. MiXCR, applied by TCRdb to the 5' RACE reads, yields one record per CDR3 protein. The sample has roughly 51,000 distinct CDR3 sequences, under 7.5% seen once. Sequenced: PBMCs or a T cell subset sorted from them (not recorded which). All receptors derive from a man aged 18 to 29 who had mild COVID-19 (a few samples of this study predate the infection). Cell type and time point are not known.

V and J are TRBV9 and TRBJ2-2, with no clear D. Germline CDR1 SGDLS, CDR2 YYNGEE. The V end was cut by 7 bases, the J end by 7 bases, with 11 bases between. The CDR3 covers 12 residues. This chain's CDR3 is CASGMMYGELFF. The CDR3 bases are TGTGCCAGCGGGATGATGTACGGGGAGCTGTTTTTT.

This clonotype came up many times. The chain has TRBV5-6 and TRBJ2-5; D is undetermined. This CDR3 is built from 13 residues. The ends were cut back, 0 bases at V and 4 bases at J, with 7 bases in the middle. Germline V CDR1 and CDR2: SGHDT, YYEEEE. The CDR3 bases are TGTGCCAGCAGCTTGGTAGGTCGAGAGACCCAGTACTTC. This encodes CASSLVGRETQYF.

This sequence joins TRBV4-3 and TRBJ2-4, with a possible D match to TRBD2 (5 bases). Between the trimmed V and J ends, which lost 0 bases and 15 bases, there was a span of 15 bases. The germline gives CDR1 LGHNA, CDR2 YSLEER. This CDR3 comprises 13 residues. CDR3 sequence (DNA): TGCGCCAGCAGCCAAGAGAGGGAGACTTTACTGTACTTC. This codes for CASSQERETLLYF.

This clonotype was detected many times. The rearrangement uses TRBV29-1 and TRBJ1-2; D might be TRBD1 (6 bases). The CDR3 is 13 amino acids. V was clipped by 3 bases and J by 0 bases, with 8 bases between them. CDR1 and CDR2 from the germline V gene are SQVTM and ANQGSEA. CDR3 amino acids: CSVEGAANYGYTF. The DNA of the CDR3 is TGCAGCGTTGAGGGGGCCGCTAACTATGGCTACACCTTC. Looking up the rest from reference TRBV29-1 and TRBJ1-2 gives the full variable domain: SAVISQKPSRDICQRGTSLTIQCQVDSQVTMMFWYRQQPGQSLTLIATANQGSEATYESGFVIDKFPISRPNLTFSTLTVSNMSPEDSSIYLCSVEGAANYGYTFGSGTRLTVV.

J is TRBJ2-1 and V is TRBV7-2; 9 bases match TRBD1. After removal of 4 bases from V and 6 bases from J, the junction contained 7 bases not matched to a gene. CDR1 is SGHTA, CDR2 FQGNSA, per germline. This CDR3 is built from 15 residues. CDR3 in DNA: TGTGCCAGCAGCTCTCCGGACAGGGGAGGCAATGAGCAGTTCTTC. This sequence encodes CASSSPDRGGNEQFF. The entire variable domain, with the rest obtained from reference TRBV7-2 and TRBJ2-1, is as follows: GAGVSQSPSNKVTEKGKDVELRCDPISGHTALYWYRQSLGQGLEFLIYFQGNSAPDKSGLPSDRFSAERTGGSVSTLTIQRTQQEDSAVYLCASSSPDRGGNEQFFGPGTRLTVL.

The chain has TRBV7-2 and TRBJ2-1; D remains ambiguous. The CDR3 has 15 amino acids. Trimming pared 2 bases from V and 5 bases from J, leaving 13 bases between. Looked up from germline, CDR1 is SGHTA and CDR2 is FQGNSA. CDR3 nucleotide sequence: TGTGCCAGCAGCTTAATCTGGCAGGCGGACAATGAGCAGTTCTTC. The encoded protein is CASSLIWQADNEQFF. Using reference TRBV7-2 and TRBJ2-1 for the parts outside the CDR3, the full variable domain is GAGVSQSPSNKVTEKGKDVELRCDPISGHTALYWYRQSLGQGLEFLIYFQGNSAPDKSGLPSDRFSAERTGGSVSTLTIQRTQQEDSAVYLCASSLIWQADNEQFFGPGTRLTVL.

This chain connects TRBV4-3 to TRBJ2-1; 12 bases agree with TRBD2. V lost 0 bases, J lost 4 bases, and 1 base stayed unmatched. This CDR3 has 16 residues. CDR1 and CDR2 (germline): LGHNA, YSLEER. The CDR3 nucleotides read TGCGCCAGCAGCCAAGAAACTAGCGGGGGGTACAATGAGCAGTTCTTC. It encodes CASSQETSGGYNEQFF.

This clonotype has just a few counts. V gene TRBV5-1 combines with J gene TRBJ2-6; 7 nucleotides align to TRBD2. Germline-derived CDR1 and CDR2 are SGHRS and YFSETQ. V lost 0 bases, J lost 2 bases, and 2 bases stayed unmatched. There are 16 residues in the CDR3. This chain's CDR3 is CASSLEAGAGANVLTF. The CDR3 coding sequence is TGCGCCAGCAGCTTGGAGGCGGGGGCTGGGGCCAACGTCCTGACTTTC. The full variable domain, in which reference TRBV5-1 and TRBJ2-6 provide the parts outside the CDR3, is KAGVTQTPRYLIKTRGQQVTLSCSPISGHRSVSWYQQTPGQGLQFLFEYFSETQRNKGNFPGRFSGRQFSNSRSEMNVSTLELGDSALYLCASSLEAGAGANVLTFGAGSRLTVL.

This sequence joins TRBV29-1 and TRBJ2-5; D call uncertain. There are 12 residues in the CDR3. Germline V CDR1 and CDR2: SQVTM, ANQGSEA. V lost 4 bases and J 0 bases, leaving 6 bases between the germline ends. CDR3 region: CSVVQNQETQYF. CDR3 bases: TGCAGCGTTGTACAGAACCAAGAGACCCAGTACTTC.

This clonotype was found a few times. The chain recombines TRBV25-1 with TRBJ2-5; D remains ambiguous. V was trimmed by 5 bases and J by 1 base, leaving 11 bases between them. The CDR3 is made up of 14 amino acids. Per the germline V gene, CDR1 is MGHDK and CDR2 is SYGVNS. The CDR3, as DNA: TGTGCCAGCAGTAGTAGGGTATTCCAAGAGACCCAGTACTTC. Its translation is CASSSRVFQETQYF.

As to this clonotype: A much larger clone lies one base from this, so it may be a read error. V usage is TRBV7-3 and J usage is TRBJ2-5; weak D call: TRBD1 (5 bases). Trimming took off 10 bases at V and 1 base at J, with 22 bases between the two ends. CDR3 length: 16 amino acids. The germline V gene encodes CDR1 SGHTA and CDR2 FQGTGA. The CDR3, as DNA: TGTGCCACCCACCCAGAAGGGGCGCTTTTCCAAGAGACCCAGTACTTC. As protein: CATHPEGALFQETQYF.

This clonotype was counted only a few times. This chain connects TRBV4-2 to TRBJ2-6; no clear D. The CDR3 runs to 16 residues. V shed 1 base and J shed 0 bases, with 7 bases lying between them. Germline V CDR1 and CDR2: LGHNA, YNFKEQ. In nucleotides, the CDR3 is TGTGCCAGCAGCCAAGGGACCCTCTCTGGGGCCAACGTCCTGACTTTC. This encodes CASSQGTLSGANVLTF.

This clonotype has at least ten counts. The CDR3 loop is CASSFEPIQETQYF. Here the CDR3 DNA reads TGCGCCAGCAGCTTCGAACCTATTCAAGAGACCCAGTACTTC. This chain connects TRBV5-1 to TRBJ2-5; D remains ambiguous. The CDR3 totals 14 residues. V gave up 2 bases and J gave up 2 bases, with 10 bases separating them. CDR1 and CDR2 from the germline V gene are SGHRS and YFSETQ.

In its sample, this clonotype was seen many times. The chain has TRBV5-1 and TRBJ1-1; D not resolved. CDR1 is SGHRS, CDR2 YFSETQ, per germline. The CDR3 is made up of 15 amino acids. Trimming cost V 0 bases and J 4 bases, with 13 bases left between them. The CDR3 reads CASSLDGPPITEAFF. For the CDR3, the DNA is TGCGCCAGCAGCTTGGATGGGCCGCCCATCACTGAAGCTTTCTTT.

This clonotype was counted at least ten times. V and J are TRBV7-9 and TRBJ2-3, with D perhaps matching TRBD2 (6 bases). The CDR3 covers 15 residues. With 4 bases removed from V and 5 bases from J, the gap between germline ends came to 16 bases. Per germline, CDR1 SEHNR and CDR2 FQNEAQ (reference sequence). The CDR3 loop reads CASSSRAEGGDTQYF. CDR3 in DNA: TGTGCCAGCAGCTCACGAGCGGAGGGTGGAGATACGCAGTATTTT.

This chain uses TRBV10-3 with TRBJ2-2, with 10 bases matching TRBD2. Losses at the gene ends were 4 bases for V and 0 bases for J; bases not matched to a gene: 2. Germline CDR1 ENHRY, CDR2 SYGVKD. The CDR3 runs 16 residues. CDR3: CAISASGGTNTGELFF. The CDR3 coding sequence is TGTGCCATCAGTGCTAGCGGGGGCACGAACACCGGGGAGCTGTTTTTT.

V and J are TRBV7-2 and TRBJ1-6; D uncertain. From germline, CDR1 is SGHTA and CDR2 FQGNSA. The V end was cut by 3 bases, the J end by 12 bases, with 15 bases between. The CDR3 contains 14 residues. CDR3 residues: CASSFNLSQLPLHF. Here the CDR3 DNA reads TGTGCCAGCAGCTTTAATCTCAGTCAATTACCCCTCCACTTT.

The CDR3 is CASSYRTGRNSYNEQFF. CDR3 DNA sequence: TGTGCCAGCAGTTACCGGACAGGGAGAAACTCCTACAATGAGCAGTTCTTC. The rearrangement links TRBV6-2 or TRBV6-3 to TRBJ2-1; TRBD1 matches at 8 bases. V was clipped by 2 bases and J by 0 bases; unmatched bases: 6. Germline V CDR1 and CDR2: MNHEY, SVGEGT. This CDR3 spans 17 amino acids.

This clonotype occurred a few times. The gene calls are TRBV12-3 or TRBV12-4 and TRBJ1-2; 9 bases line up with TRBD1. The CDR3 runs 14 residues. J gave up 4 bases and V 5 bases, and 5 bases lay outside the gene matches. The CDR3 DNA reads as TGTGCCAGCAGTCCGACAGGGGGGCCCTATGGCTACACCTTC. As protein: CASSPTGGPYGYTF.

This clonotype was detected many times. The V gene is TRBV7-2, the J gene TRBJ1-2; the match to TRBD1 covers 10 bases. CDR1 and CDR2 from the germline V gene are SGHTA and FQGNSA. The CDR3 is 13 residues long. V gave up 8 bases and J gave up 6 bases; unmatched junction bases: 6. In nucleotides, the CDR3 is TGTGCCAGCCATTCCGGGACAGGGGATGGCTACACCTTC. This translates into CASHSGTGDGYTF.

This chain uses TRBV3-1 with TRBJ1-1; TRBD1 matches at 8 bases. V lost 1 base and J lost 1; bases outside the gene matches: 2. Germline CDR1 is LGHDT and CDR2 is YNNKEL (reference sequence). The CDR3 length is 15 residues. CDR3 nucleotides: TGTGCCAGCAGCCAAGGGGACAGGAGGAACACTGAAGCTTTCTTT. This codes for CASSQGDRRNTEAFF.

Ten or more counts support this clonotype. The chain has TRBV11-2 and TRBJ2-1; either TRBD1 or TRBD2 may supply D (6 bases each). CDR1 is SGHAT, CDR2 FQNNGV, per germline. CDR3 length: 16 residues. V lost 5 bases and J 0 bases, leaving 14 bases between the germline ends. CDR3 sequence reads: CASSISGGRSYNEQFF. CDR3 DNA sequence: TGTGCCAGCAGCATTTCCGGGGGCCGCTCCTACAATGAGCAGTTCTTC.

This clonotype was observed many times. The chain couples TRBV7-9 to TRBJ2-6; tentatively, D is TRBD1 or TRBD2 (6 bases each). With 8 bases removed from V and 0 bases from J, the gap between germline ends came to 11 bases. Germline CDR1 is SEHNR and CDR2 is FQNEAQ (reference sequence). This CDR3 spans 15 amino acids. This CDR3 is CASPWGASGANVLTF. CDR3 nucleotide sequence: TGTGCCAGCCCGTGGGGGGCCTCTGGGGCCAACGTCCTGACTTTC.

This clonotype turned up a few times. The chain joins TRBV20-1 to TRBJ2-5; 8 positions match TRBD1. Germline-derived CDR1 and CDR2 are DFQATT and SNEGSKA (reference sequence). CDR3 length: 14 residues. Trimming cost V 3 bases and J 5 bases; bases outside gene matches: 8. CDR3 coding DNA: TGCAGTGCTAGTAGCAGGGGGCGACGCGAGACCCAGTACTTC. It specifies CSASSRGRRETQYF.

This clonotype has at least ten counts. V is TRBV5-6 and J is TRBJ2-3, with 7 bases aligning to TRBD1. The CDR3 spans 15 residues. Per the germline V gene, CDR1 is SGHDT and CDR2 is YYEEEE. V shed 3 bases and J 2 bases; nucleotides not matched to a gene: 6. The CDR3 coding sequence is TGTGCCAGCAGCTACTCTGGGACAGTCACAGATACGCAGTATTTT. Translated, it gives CASSYSGTVTDTQYF.

This clonotype was counted only a few times. V gene TRBV5-5 combines with J gene TRBJ2-4; TRBD1 might be the D (5 bases). Trimming left V 4 bases short and J 0 bases short, with 14 bases between. The CDR3 is 16 amino acids. Germline-derived CDR1 and CDR2 are SGHKS and YYEKEE (reference sequence). This chain's CDR3 is CASSPRVLLAKNIQYF. CDR3 DNA sequence: TGTGCCAGCAGCCCCAGGGTCTTACTAGCCAAAAACATTCAGTACTTC.

Only a few counts were recorded for this clonotype. The genes are TRBV6-5 and TRBJ2-4; TRBD1 matches at 7 bases. The CDR3 length is 17 residues. The J segment lost 0 bases and the V segment lost 6 bases, leaving 11 bases of the junction unmatched. Germline CDR1 and CDR2: MNHEY and SVGAGI. CDR3 sequence reads: CASSRRITGEAKNIQYF. CDR3 sequence (DNA): TGTGCCAGCAGCCGAAGGATTACAGGGGAAGCCAAAAACATTCAGTACTTC.